Here is one T cell receptor beta chain with its context. The source of the sample is a study of CD8 T cells in Susac syndrome. After extraction with the RNeasy kit, roughly 0.5 to 1 ug of the RNA was reverse transcribed using random hexamers. One entry per CDR3 protein results from TCRdb running MiXCR on the immunoSEQ multiplex PCR reads. The sample lists 150,000 to 200,000 distinct CDR3 sequences, around 94% occurring once. Healthy donors, matched for age and sex, constituted the control group. The CDR3 covers 14 residues. CDR1 and CDR2 (germline): SNHLY, FYNNEI. Deletions cut 9 bases from V and 4 bases from J, with 15 bases between.

The rearrangement uses TRBV2 and TRBJ2-2; no firm D call. The TCR originated in a human donor in good health. The specimen was CD4+ T cells from PBMCs. The CDR3 DNA is TGTGCCAGTATGGGAAACGGAGCCACCGGGGAGCTGTTTTTT. Translating gives CASMGNGATGELFF.